These T cell receptor beta chains were read from a single sample in a study of a mutant IDH1 vaccine in newly diagnosed glioma. Repertoires were generated with immunoSEQ multiplex PCR, while TCRdb's copy carries only in-frame clones and drops some. The profile shows tens of thousands of clones, under 90% of them singletons. Sequences were derived from PBMCs, sampled from a glioma patient treated with radiotherapy, temozolomide or both. These receptors all come from a woman between 45 and 65 years old with glioma. Each CDR3 is given with its conserved first and last residue. Fields, in order: clone size, J gene, V gene, D gene, CDR3 DNA, CDR3 protein. The D gene is left open where the match is weak. Only some rows state a clone size, as once, few, many or a class for expanded clones.

clone size: once
J gene: TRBJ1-4
V gene: TRBV19
D gene: .
CDR3 DNA: TGTGCCAGTAGTATCCAGGGGAAGGCAACTAATGAAAAACTGTTTTTT
CDR3 protein: CASSIQGKATNEKLFF

clone size: .
J gene: TRBJ2-7
V gene: TRBV5-6
D gene: TRBD1
CDR3 DNA: TGTGCCAGCAGCCCAACCGGGACAGGGGGCCGCGAGCAGTACTTC
CDR3 protein: CASSPTGTGGREQYF

clone size: .
J gene: TRBJ2-3
V gene: TRBV6-4
D gene: TRBD2
CDR3 DNA: TGTGCCAGCAGTGAGACTAGCGGGGGGGCCGATACGCAGTATTTT
CDR3 protein: CASSETSGGADTQYF

clone size: .
J gene: TRBJ1-4
V gene: TRBV19
D gene: .
CDR3 DNA: TGTGCCAGTAGTGCCGGCGACACAACTAATGAAAAACTGTTTTTT
CDR3 protein: CASSAGDTTNEKLFF

clone size: .
J gene: TRBJ2-7
V gene: TRBV10-3
D gene: TRBD1
CDR3 DNA: TGTGCCATCAGTATGGGACAGGGGTACGAGCAGTACTTC
CDR3 protein: CAISMGQGYEQYF

clone size: .
J gene: TRBJ2-3
V gene: TRBV20-1
D gene: .
CDR3 DNA: TGCAGTGCTAGACCCAGTGGTACGCAGTATTTT
CDR3 protein: CSARPSGTQYF

clone size: .
J gene: TRBJ2-1
V gene: TRBV7-2
D gene: TRBD1
CDR3 DNA: TGTGCCAGCAGCCGTATACGGGACAGGGGGCAGGGGACTAGTGGGCAGTTCTTC
CDR3 protein: CASSRIRDRGQGTSGQFF

clone size: .
J gene: TRBJ2-7
V gene: TRBV9
D gene: .
CDR3 DNA: TGTGCCAGCAGCCTAGGGCCCGATCCCCGACCCGAGCAGTACTTC
CDR3 protein: CASSLGPDPRPEQYF

clone size: .
J gene: TRBJ2-7
V gene: TRBV19
D gene: .
CDR3 DNA: TGTGCCAGTAGGGAAGTTGGGGGCAGGTACGAGCAGTACTTC
CDR3 protein: CASREVGGRYEQYF

clone size: few
J gene: TRBJ1-1
V gene: TRBV13
D gene: TRBD1
CDR3 DNA: TGTGCCAGCAGCTTTTTAGACAGGGCGAACACTGAAGCTTTCTTT
CDR3 protein: CASSFLDRANTEAFF

clone size: few
J gene: TRBJ1-2
V gene: TRBV20-1
D gene: .
CDR3 DNA: TGCAGTGCCTGGGGGAGCGGCTACACCTTC
CDR3 protein: CSAWGSGYTF

clone size: .
J gene: TRBJ1-3
V gene: TRBV9
D gene: .
CDR3 DNA: TGTGCCAGCAGCGCCCGAGCACGGAACTCTGGAAACACCATATATTTT
CDR3 protein: CASSARARNSGNTIYF

clone size: .
J gene: TRBJ2-2
V gene: TRBV19
D gene: .
CDR3 DNA: TGTGCCAGTAGTATAAGCAGAAACACCGGGGAGCTGTTTTTT
CDR3 protein: CASSISRNTGELFF

clone size: .
J gene: TRBJ2-6
V gene: TRBV6-1
D gene: TRBD1
CDR3 DNA: TGTGCCAGCAGTGAAACGAGGGGGCGGAATCCCTACTCTGGGGCCAACGTCCTGACTTTC
CDR3 protein: CASSETRGRNPYSGANVLTF

clone size: .
J gene: TRBJ2-5
V gene: TRBV6-5
D gene: TRBD1
CDR3 DNA: TGTGCCAGCAGTTACGGGACAGGTTTGCAAGAGACCCAGTACTTC
CDR3 protein: CASSYGTGLQETQYF

clone size: .
J gene: TRBJ1-1
V gene: TRBV2
D gene: .
CDR3 DNA: TGTGCCAGCAGTGAAGGGCAGGGCGGGAACACTGAAGCTTTCTTT
CDR3 protein: CASSEGQGGNTEAFF

clone size: .
J gene: TRBJ1-2
V gene: TRBV4-3
D gene: .
CDR3 DNA: TGCGCCAGCAGCCAAGACCTGTCGGGGAGTCCTGGCTACACCTTC
CDR3 protein: CASSQDLSGSPGYTF

clone size: .
J gene: TRBJ1-1
V gene: TRBV19
D gene: TRBD1
CDR3 DNA: TGTGCCAGTAGTCAAACAGGGGGGACTGAAGCTTTCTTT
CDR3 protein: CASSQTGGTEAFF

clone size: .
J gene: TRBJ1-4
V gene: TRBV15
D gene: TRBD1
CDR3 DNA: TGTGCCACCAGCAGAGCCTTGGGGACAGCGGGGGAAAAACTGTTTTTT
CDR3 protein: CATSRALGTAGEKLFF

clone size: .
J gene: TRBJ2-1
V gene: TRBV5-1
D gene: TRBD2
CDR3 DNA: TGCGCCAGCAGCGCTACTAGCGGGGGAAACAATGAGCAGTTCTTC
CDR3 protein: CASSATSGGNNEQFF

clone size: .
J gene: TRBJ1-6
V gene: TRBV5-4
D gene: TRBD1
CDR3 DNA: TGTGCCAGCAGCTTAACATCGGGACAGGGTTCACCCCTCCACTTT
CDR3 protein: CASSLTSGQGSPLHF

clone size: .
J gene: TRBJ2-3
V gene: TRBV7-8
D gene: .
CDR3 DNA: TGTGCCAGGGTTTCCCAGGAAGCCACAGATACGCAGTATTTT
CDR3 protein: CARVSQEATDTQYF

clone size: .
J gene: TRBJ1-2
V gene: TRBV5-8
D gene: TRBD1
CDR3 DNA: TGTGCCAGCAGCTTGTGGAGAGGGGGCTCGTTTGGCTACACCTTC
CDR3 protein: CASSLWRGGSFGYTF

clone size: .
J gene: TRBJ1-1
V gene: TRBV4-1
D gene: TRBD1
CDR3 DNA: TGCGCCAGCAGCGGCCCCGGGACAGGGGCTACTGAAGCTTTCTTT
CDR3 protein: CASSGPGTGATEAFF

clone size: few
J gene: TRBJ2-5
V gene: TRBV5-1
D gene: TRBD2
CDR3 DNA: TGCGCCAGCAGCCCGGGACTAGCGGGGGGGCCTCAAGAGACCCAGTACTTC
CDR3 protein: CASSPGLAGGPQETQYF

clone size: .
J gene: TRBJ1-2
V gene: TRBV6-1
D gene: .
CDR3 DNA: TGTGCCAGCAGTGAACGGCAGGGGATCTATGGCTACACCTTC
CDR3 protein: CASSERQGIYGYTF

clone size: .
J gene: TRBJ1-1
V gene: TRBV5-1
D gene: .
CDR3 DNA: TGCGCCAGCAGCTTGGACTGGGGATCCCCGAGCACTGAAGCTTTCTTT
CDR3 protein: CASSLDWGSPSTEAFF

clone size: once
J gene: TRBJ1-6
V gene: TRBV5-5
D gene: .
CDR3 DNA: TGTGCCAGCAGCTTGGTCACAGGGAATGGTAATTCACCCCTCCACTTT
CDR3 protein: CASSLVTGNGNSPLHF

clone size: .
J gene: TRBJ2-7
V gene: TRBV4-1
D gene: .
CDR3 DNA: TGCGCCAGCAGCCAAGAGGCCCCCGAAGGGCGAGCCTACGAGCAGTACTTC
CDR3 protein: CASSQEAPEGRAYEQYF

clone size: .
J gene: TRBJ1-5
V gene: TRBV2
D gene: TRBD1
CDR3 DNA: TGTGCCAGCAGTGGCACCCCGGGGACAGAGAAATGGAGTCAGCCCCAGCATTTT
CDR3 protein: CASSGTPGTEKWSQPQHF

clone size: .
J gene: TRBJ2-6
V gene: TRBV5-1
D gene: .
CDR3 DNA: TGCGCCAGCAGCTCGCCGGGGGCCAACGTCCTGACTTTC
CDR3 protein: CASSSPGANVLTF

clone size: .
J gene: TRBJ1-1
V gene: TRBV30
D gene: .
CDR3 DNA: TGTGCCTGGGGAGGGATGAACACTGAAGCTTTCTTT
CDR3 protein: CAWGGMNTEAFF

clone size: .
J gene: TRBJ2-3
V gene: TRBV7-3
D gene: .
CDR3 DNA: TGTGCCAGCAGCTTAGGTTTGGGGCCGGGCACAGATACGCAGTATTTT
CDR3 protein: CASSLGLGPGTDTQYF

clone size: .
J gene: TRBJ1-1
V gene: TRBV19
D gene: TRBD1
CDR3 DNA: TGTGCCAGTAGCGACCCATGGACAGGGGGCTCAAGGGAAGCTTTCTTT
CDR3 protein: CASSDPWTGGSREAFF

clone size: few
J gene: TRBJ1-5
V gene: TRBV5-3
D gene: .
CDR3 DNA: TGTGCCAGAAGCCGACTGGGAAGGAGCAATCAGCCCCAGCATTTT
CDR3 protein: CARSRLGRSNQPQHF

clone size: once
J gene: TRBJ2-3
V gene: TRBV4-3
D gene: TRBD2
CDR3 DNA: TGCGCCAGCAGCCAAGACGGTAGCGGGGTCATAGATACGCAGTATTTT
CDR3 protein: CASSQDGSGVIDTQYF

clone size: .
J gene: TRBJ2-7
V gene: TRBV19
D gene: .
CDR3 DNA: TGTGCCAGTAGTATTGAACAGGGTGATTACGAGCAGTACTTC
CDR3 protein: CASSIEQGDYEQYF

clone size: .
J gene: TRBJ2-7
V gene: TRBV5-1
D gene: .
CDR3 DNA: TGCGCCAGCAGCTTGGGTCACGGGCCCGGCACCTACGAGCAGTACTTC
CDR3 protein: CASSLGHGPGTYEQYF

clone size: .
J gene: TRBJ2-1
V gene: TRBV7-2
D gene: TRBD2
CDR3 DNA: TGTGCCAGCAGCTCGCCGAAAACTAGCGTAGCCTACAATGAGCAGTTCTTC
CDR3 protein: CASSSPKTSVAYNEQFF

clone size: once
J gene: TRBJ2-7
V gene: TRBV29-1
D gene: .
CDR3 DNA: TGCAGCGTTTCACGGGGCTCCCTAAACGAGCAGTACTTC
CDR3 protein: CSVSRGSLNEQYF

clone size: .
J gene: TRBJ1-1
V gene: TRBV9
D gene: .
CDR3 DNA: TGTGCCAGCAGCGTAACCGGGGGCCAAGGCACTGAAGCTTTCTTT
CDR3 protein: CASSVTGGQGTEAFF

clone size: few
J gene: TRBJ1-2
V gene: TRBV19
D gene: .
CDR3 DNA: TGTGCCATGACCACCTTGGGCTACACCTTC
CDR3 protein: CAMTTLGYTF

clone size: once
J gene: TRBJ1-1
V gene: TRBV9
D gene: .
CDR3 DNA: TGTGCCAGCAGCGCGGGGGTAGGGGCTGGCACTGAAGCTTTCTTT
CDR3 protein: CASSAGVGAGTEAFF

clone size: .
J gene: TRBJ1-2
V gene: TRBV2
D gene: TRBD1
CDR3 DNA: TGTGCCACGGGGACAGGGGGTCGATGGTACACCTTC
CDR3 protein: CATGTGGRWYTF

clone size: .
J gene: TRBJ1-2
V gene: TRBV9
D gene: .
CDR3 DNA: TGTGCCAGCAGCGTAGAACGAAATGGCTACACCTTC
CDR3 protein: CASSVERNGYTF

clone size: few
J gene: TRBJ2-2
V gene: TRBV4-1
D gene: TRBD2
CDR3 DNA: TGCGCCAGCAGGGGAGGGCAGGGAAGCACCGGGGAGCTGTTTTTT
CDR3 protein: CASRGGQGSTGELFF

clone size: once
J gene: TRBJ2-3
V gene: TRBV6-6
D gene: TRBD2
CDR3 DNA: TGTGCCAGCAGCGGGACTAGCGGGAACATCGTAGATACGCAGTATTTT
CDR3 protein: CASSGTSGNIVDTQYF

clone size: .
J gene: TRBJ2-3
V gene: TRBV30
D gene: .
CDR3 DNA: TGTGCCTGGAGTGTATTGGACGATACGCAGTATTTT
CDR3 protein: CAWSVLDDTQYF

clone size: once
J gene: TRBJ1-2
V gene: TRBV11-2
D gene: .
CDR3 DNA: TGTGCCAGCAGCTCCTCGTCGGGCTATGGCTACACCTTC
CDR3 protein: CASSSSSGYGYTF

clone size: .
J gene: TRBJ2-5
V gene: TRBV6-5
D gene: .
CDR3 DNA: TGTGCCACCCAGTCGGAGTTAGAGACCCAGTACTTC
CDR3 protein: CATQSELETQYF

clone size: once
J gene: TRBJ2-1
V gene: TRBV5-1
D gene: TRBD2
CDR3 DNA: TGCGCCAGCAGCGGAGCGGGGGGGTACAATGAGCAGTTCTTC
CDR3 protein: CASSGAGGYNEQFF

clone size: .
J gene: TRBJ1-4
V gene: TRBV5-1
D gene: .
CDR3 DNA: TGCGCCAGCAGCTCAGGGACAACTAATGAAAAACTGTTTTTT
CDR3 protein: CASSSGTTNEKLFF

clone size: few
J gene: TRBJ1-1
V gene: TRBV7-9
D gene: .
CDR3 DNA: TGTGCCAGCAGCTTAGTTCTCGGCACTGAAGCTTTCTTT
CDR3 protein: CASSLVLGTEAFF